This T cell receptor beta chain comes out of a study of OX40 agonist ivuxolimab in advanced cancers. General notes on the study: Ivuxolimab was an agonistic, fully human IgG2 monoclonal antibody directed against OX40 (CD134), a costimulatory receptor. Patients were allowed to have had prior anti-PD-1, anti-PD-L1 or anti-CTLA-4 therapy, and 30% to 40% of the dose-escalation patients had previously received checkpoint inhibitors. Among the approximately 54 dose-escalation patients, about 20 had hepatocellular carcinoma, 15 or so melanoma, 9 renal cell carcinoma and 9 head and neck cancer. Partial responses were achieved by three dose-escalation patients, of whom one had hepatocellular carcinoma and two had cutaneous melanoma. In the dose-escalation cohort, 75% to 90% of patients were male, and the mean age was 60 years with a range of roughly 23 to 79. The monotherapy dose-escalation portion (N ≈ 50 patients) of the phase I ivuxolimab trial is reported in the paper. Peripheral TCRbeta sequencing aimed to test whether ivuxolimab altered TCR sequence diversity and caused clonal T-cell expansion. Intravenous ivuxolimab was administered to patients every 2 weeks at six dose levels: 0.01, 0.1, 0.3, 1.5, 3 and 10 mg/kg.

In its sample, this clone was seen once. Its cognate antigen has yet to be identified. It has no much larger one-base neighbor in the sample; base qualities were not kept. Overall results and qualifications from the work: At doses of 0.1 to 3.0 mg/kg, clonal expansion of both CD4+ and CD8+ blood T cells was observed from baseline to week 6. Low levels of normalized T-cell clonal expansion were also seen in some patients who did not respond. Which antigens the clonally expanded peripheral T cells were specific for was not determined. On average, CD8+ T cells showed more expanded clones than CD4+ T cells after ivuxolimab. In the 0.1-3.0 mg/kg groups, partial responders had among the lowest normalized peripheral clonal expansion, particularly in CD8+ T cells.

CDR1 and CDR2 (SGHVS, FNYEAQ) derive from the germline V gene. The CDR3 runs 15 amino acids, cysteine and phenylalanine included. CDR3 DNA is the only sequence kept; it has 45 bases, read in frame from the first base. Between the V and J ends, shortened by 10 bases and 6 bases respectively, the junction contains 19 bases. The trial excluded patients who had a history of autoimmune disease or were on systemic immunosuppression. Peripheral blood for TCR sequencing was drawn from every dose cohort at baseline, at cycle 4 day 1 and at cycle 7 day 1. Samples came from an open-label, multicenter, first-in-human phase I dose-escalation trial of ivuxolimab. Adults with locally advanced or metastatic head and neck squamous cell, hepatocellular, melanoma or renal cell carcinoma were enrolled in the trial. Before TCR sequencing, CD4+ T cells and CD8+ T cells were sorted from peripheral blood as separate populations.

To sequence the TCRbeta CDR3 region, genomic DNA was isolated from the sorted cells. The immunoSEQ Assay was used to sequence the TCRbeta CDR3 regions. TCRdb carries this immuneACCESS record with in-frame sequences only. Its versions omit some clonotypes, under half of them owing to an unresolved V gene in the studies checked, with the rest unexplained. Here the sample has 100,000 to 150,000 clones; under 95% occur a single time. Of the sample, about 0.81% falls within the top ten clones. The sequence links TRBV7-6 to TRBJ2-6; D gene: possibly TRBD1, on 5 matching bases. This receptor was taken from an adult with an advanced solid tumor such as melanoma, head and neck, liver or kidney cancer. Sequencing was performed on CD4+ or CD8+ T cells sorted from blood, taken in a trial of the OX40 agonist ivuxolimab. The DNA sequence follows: TGTGCCACCTCCCCCGTCTCTGGGGCGGCCAACGTCCTGACTTTC. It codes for CATSPVSGAANVLTF.